Below are 24 T cell receptor beta chains sequenced from a single sample in a study of blood T cell repertoires in COVID-19 (dated by TCRdb to 2020 to 2021). Library prep was done by the immunoSEQ multiplex PCR assay. Imported from immuneACCESS, the table was reduced by TCRdb to in-frame sequences with V and J called. These copies leave out some clones; in studies compared against another copy, an unresolved V gene accounts for under half, and the cause of the remainder is not known. This sample lists 100,000 to 150,000 clones; about 92% were detected once. The biggest ten clones account for about 4% of the sample. The source material was peripheral blood. The source is a man aged 50-59 years with active COVID-19.

J is TRBJ2-3 and V is TRBV24-1; D is perhaps TRBD2 (5 bases). Trimming removed 9 bases at V and 5 bases at J, with 14 bases between. Germline V gene lookup returns CDR1 KGHDR and CDR2 SFDVKD. The CDR3 has 13 amino acids. CDR3 sequence (DNA): TGTGCCACCTTTGGCAGCGAGGGAGATACGCAGTATTTT. Protein sequence: CATFGSEGDTQYF.

This clone came up once. The V and J genes are TRBV4-1 and TRBJ1-5; the D gene is possibly TRBD1 (6 bases). CDR1 and CDR2 (germline): MGHRA, YSYEKL. The V end was cut by 4 bases, the J end by 2 bases, with 12 bases between. The CDR3 is 15 amino acids. CDR3 loop: CASSLQQGGNQPQHF. The CDR3 nucleotides are TGCGCCAGCAGCCTACAACAGGGTGGCAATCAGCCCCAGCATTTT.

The chain recombines TRBV19 with TRBJ1-3; 9 bases are a match to TRBD1. Germline V gene lookup returns CDR1 LNHDA and CDR2 SQIVND (reference sequence). The CDR3 spans 21 residues. Trimming took 2 bases from V and 1 from J; bases not matched to a gene: 18. CDR3 loop: CASSIRTPIVQGARSGNTIYF. The CDR3 DNA sequence: TGTGCCAGTAGTATACGGACGCCTATAGTACAGGGGGCTCGGTCTGGAAACACCATATATTTT.

This chain joins TRBV3-1 (or the pseudogene TRBV3-2) and TRBJ2-2; TRBD2 matches 12 bases. The junction had 7 bases not matched to a gene; V was cut back by 1 base and J by 4 bases. The CDR3 is 18 residues long. Germline CDR1 is LGHDT and CDR2 is YNNKEL (reference sequence). The CDR3 spells CASSQGLAGGAITGELFF. The CDR3 DNA follows: TGTGCCAGCAGCCAAGGGCTAGCGGGAGGGGCTATCACCGGGGAGCTGTTTTTT.

The CDR3 here is CASSPTGRVINEKLFF. Here the CDR3 DNA reads TGTGCCAGTAGCCCCACGGGCAGGGTCATTAATGAAAAACTGTTTTTT. The chain combines TRBV19 with TRBJ1-4; tentative D call: TRBD1 (5 bases). The CDR3 runs to 16 residues. CDR1 is LNHDA and CDR2 is SQIVND in the germline V gene (reference sequence). Deletions cut 6 bases from V and 4 bases from J, with 18 bases between.

V gene TRBV4-1 combines with J gene TRBJ2-1, with D possibly being TRBD2 (6 bases). The CDR3 covers 17 residues. V lost 1 base, J lost 1 base, and 14 bases lay in between. CDR1 and CDR2 (germline): MGHRA, YSYEKL. CDR3 coding DNA: TGCGCCAGCAGCCAAGTGTTGGGGCGGGGTTCCTACAATGAGCAGTTCTTC. Its protein product is CASSQVLGRGSYNEQFF.

The genes are TRBV15 and TRBJ1-2; D is undetermined. Germline values: CDR1 LNHNV, CDR2 YYDKDF (reference sequence). Trimming left V 1 base short and J 3 bases short, with 6 bases between. The CDR3 loop spans 13 amino acids. The CDR3 DNA reads TGTGCCACCAGCAGAGGGCAGGACTATGGCTACACCTTC. It translates to CATSRGQDYGYTF. Based on the CDR3 plus reference TRBV15 and TRBJ1-2, the full variable domain is DAMVIQNPRYQVTQFGKPVTLSCSQTLNHNVMYWYQQKSSQAPKLLFHYYDKDFNNEADTPDNFQSRRPNTSFCFLDIRSPGLGDTAMYLCATSRGQDYGYTFGSGTRLTVV.

J is TRBJ2-1 and V is TRBV5-1, with D tentatively TRBD1 (5 bases). Germline CDR1 reads SGHRS; CDR2 reads YFSETQ. The CDR3 has 15 residues. V was trimmed by 3 bases and J by 0 bases, leaving 10 bases between them. CDR3 residues: CASSWGRSSYNEQFF. DNA for the CDR3: TGCGCCAGCAGCTGGGGCCGGAGCTCCTACAATGAGCAGTTCTTC.

The CDR3 DNA follows: TGTGCCAGTAGTGTCAGGGACACCTTTTTGGGCTATGGCTACACCTTC. Its translation is CASSVRDTFLGYGYTF. The chain recombines TRBV19 with TRBJ1-2; the D gene is possibly TRBD1 (6 bases). V lost 5 bases and J 4 bases, leaving 20 bases between the germline ends. Germline CDR1 and CDR2: LNHDA and SQIVND (reference sequence). This CDR3 comprises 16 residues.

The chain carries TRBV15 and TRBJ1-1; TRBD1 aligns across 12 bases. V was clipped by 6 bases and J by 5 bases; unmatched bases: 7. Germline V gene data show CDR1 as LNHNV and CDR2 as YYDKDF (reference sequence). CDR3 length equals 15 residues. DNA for the CDR3: TGTGCCACCAGTCCCGGGACAGGGGGCAGAACTGAAGCTTTCTTT. Protein sequence: CATSPGTGGRTEAFF.

The V gene is TRBV7-3, the J gene TRBJ2-1; 12 bases align to TRBD2. Germline V gene data show CDR1 as SGHTA and CDR2 as FQGTGA. The CDR3 sequence is 16 residues long. After removal of 6 bases from V and 5 bases from J, the junction contained 8 bases not matched to a gene. The CDR3 loop reads CASSRRPSGGDNEQFF. In DNA, the CDR3 is TGTGCCAGCAGTCGAAGGCCTAGCGGGGGGGACAATGAGCAGTTCTTC.

This rearrangement joins TRBV5-5 to TRBJ2-5; 10 bases are a match to TRBD2. Germline lookup yields CDR1 SGHKS and CDR2 YYEKEE (reference sequence). The CDR3 consists of 17 residues. Trimming at V came to 0 bases and at J to 5 bases, leaving 10 bases not matched to a gene. CDR3 residues: CASSLGAAGGPIETQYF. For the CDR3, the DNA is TGTGCCAGCAGCTTGGGTGCAGCGGGAGGGCCTATTGAGACCCAGTACTTC. The whole variable domain, remainder taken from reference TRBV5-5 and TRBJ2-5, is DAGVTQSPTHLIKTRGQQVTLRCSPISGHKSVSWYQQVLGQGPQFIFQYYEKEERGRGNFPDRFSARQFPNYSSELNVNALLLGDSALYLCASSLGAAGGPIETQYFGPGTRLLVL.

The V and J genes are TRBV5-5 and TRBJ2-5, with 12 bases identical to TRBD2. The ends lost 4 bases at V and 2 bases at J; junction bases unmatched: 6. In germline, CDR1 is SGHKS, CDR2 YYEKEE (reference sequence). CDR3 length: 16 residues. The CDR3 nucleotides are TGTGCCAGCAGCACAGGACTAGCGGGGATACAAGAGACCCAGTACTTC. Amino acids: CASSTGLAGIQETQYF. Combining the CDR3 with reference TRBV5-5 and TRBJ2-5 gives the whole variable domain DAGVTQSPTHLIKTRGQQVTLRCSPISGHKSVSWYQQVLGQGPQFIFQYYEKEERGRGNFPDRFSARQFPNYSSELNVNALLLGDSALYLCASSTGLAGIQETQYFGPGTRLLVL.

The J gene is TRBJ1-1, the V gene TRBV2; a possible D gene is TRBD1 (5 bases). V lost 6 bases and J 7 bases, leaving 9 bases between the germline ends. This CDR3 is 11 amino acids long. Germline CDR1 is SNHLY and CDR2 is FYNNEI. The CDR3 reads CASSIDSEAFF. The CDR3 nucleotides are TGTGCCAGCAGCATAGACAGTGAAGCTTTCTTT.

The J gene is TRBJ1-6, the V gene TRBV2, with D maybe TRBD1 (5 bases). The CDR3 loop spans 16 amino acids. CDR1 SNHLY and CDR2 FYNNEI come from the germline V gene. Trimming took 2 bases from V and 8 from J, leaving 16 bases between them. CDR3 DNA sequence: TGTGCCAGCAGTGAATTGGACAAAGCTGGGGATTCACCCCTCCACTTT. As protein: CASSELDKAGDSPLHF.

The table lists this clone with a count of one. The chain combines TRBV5-8 with TRBJ2-1; 14 bases match TRBD2. This CDR3 spans 16 amino acids. CDR1 and CDR2 from the germline V gene are SGHTS and YDEGEE. The ends lost 1 base at V and 8 bases at J; junction bases unmatched: 5. CDR3 nucleotides: TGTGCCAGCAGCTTGTCGGGACTAGCGGGAGTCGATGAGCAGTTCTTC. Translating it yields CASSLSGLAGVDEQFF.

The rearrangement uses TRBV7-9 and TRBJ1-6; a possible D gene is TRBD1 (6 bases). The CDR3 runs 15 residues. CDR1 and CDR2 from the germline V gene are SEHNR and FQNEAQ (reference sequence). Trimming took off 4 bases at V and 10 bases at J, with 17 bases between the two ends. For the CDR3, the DNA is TGTGCCAGCAGCTACAGGGAAAATTCAGACTCACCCCTCCACTTT. Translating it yields CASSYRENSDSPLHF.

This clone was seen a few times. The rearrangement uses TRBV29-1 and TRBJ1-1; 7 nucleotides match TRBD1. The CDR3 is made up of 17 amino acids. Trimming at V came to 6 bases and at J to 6 bases, leaving 22 bases not matched to a gene. From germline, CDR1 is SQVTM and CDR2 ANQGSEA. The CDR3: CSVKGASVNIASAEAFF. CDR3 DNA: TGCAGCGTCAAGGGGGCGAGCGTAAATATAGCCAGCGCTGAAGCTTTCTTT.

This clone was seen a handful of times. The genes are TRBV2 and TRBJ1-1; D remains ambiguous. The V end was cut by 3 bases, the J end by 5 bases, with 13 bases between. The CDR3 has 14 amino acids. The germline gives CDR1 SNHLY, CDR2 FYNNEI. The CDR3 loop is CASSDLRRGTEAFF. In DNA form, the CDR3 reads TGTGCCAGCAGTGATCTGCGGCGGGGTACTGAAGCTTTCTTT.

The chain carries TRBV2 and TRBJ1-5, with 8 bases that match TRBD1. Germline values: CDR1 SNHLY, CDR2 FYNNEI. With V trimmed by 5 bases and J by 6 bases, 3 bases remained unmatched. The CDR3 has 13 residues. The CDR3 DNA sequence: TGTGCCAGCAGTCCCCAGGGGGCTCAGCCCCAGCATTTT. It is translated as CASSPQGAQPQHF.

This rearrangement joins TRBV20-1 to TRBJ1-6; perhaps TRBD1 as D (6 bases). With 3 bases removed from V and 8 bases from J, the gap between germline ends came to 17 bases. In germline, CDR1 is DFQATT, CDR2 SNEGSKA (reference sequence). This CDR3 contains 15 residues. This chain's CDR3 is CSASFPGQQHSPLHF. The CDR3 bases are TGCAGTGCTAGTTTCCCCGGACAGCAACATTCACCCCTCCACTTT.

CDR3 region: CASSGRRGMNTEAFF. In DNA form, the CDR3 reads TGTGCCAGCAGCGGCCGCAGGGGGATGAACACTGAAGCTTTCTTT. The rearrangement links TRBV9 to TRBJ1-1; the match to TRBD1 covers 7 bases. V was clipped by 3 bases and J by 0 bases; unmatched bases: 5. CDR3 length: 15 residues. Germline CDR1 SGDLS, CDR2 YYNGEE.

This clone was observed a handful of times. The chain links TRBV7-2 to TRBJ2-1; weak D call: TRBD2 (6 bases). In germline, CDR1 is SGHTA, CDR2 FQGNSA. The CDR3 totals 18 residues. With 1 base removed from V and 6 bases from J, the gap between germline ends came to 22 bases. CDR3 sequence reads: CASSLVEGSSMTFNEQFF. DNA for the CDR3: TGTGCCAGCAGCTTAGTGGAGGGTTCTAGTATGACGTTCAATGAGCAGTTCTTC.

This chain links TRBV19 with TRBJ2-3, with no clear D. CDR1 and CDR2 from the germline V gene are LNHDA and SQIVND (reference sequence). Trimming cost V 6 bases and J 0 bases, with 13 bases left between them. The length of the CDR3 is 15 residues. CDR3 sequence (DNA): TGTGCCAGTAGGGTGGGCAGCACTAGCACAGATACGCAGTATTTT. It codes for CASRVGSTSTDTQYF. The full variable domain, its missing parts supplied by reference TRBV19 and TRBJ2-3, is DGGITQSPKYLFRKEGQNVTLSCEQNLNHDAMYWYRQDPGQGLRLIYYSQIVNDFQKGDIAEGYSVSREKKESFPLTVTSAQKNPTAFYLCASRVGSTSTDTQYFGPGTRLTVL.